This T cell receptor beta chain appears in the sequencing data of a study of vaccination and CD4 T cells after COVID-19. Study as a whole: Cells were stimulated with overlapping spike peptide pools from SARS-CoV-2, HCoV-NL63, HCoV-OC43 and HCoV-229E.

The Oncomine TCR Beta short-read assay was applied to DNA of cultured CD4+ T cells. Researchers extracted genomic DNA from CD4+ T cells that had been cultured. Each CDR3 protein gets one entry after TCRdb re-called the PCR reads with MiXCR. The sample lists 15,000 to 20,000 distinct CDR3 sequences, around 47% seen once, with around 5.3% in the top ten. Trimming removed 2 bases from V and 5 bases from J, with 18 bases in between. The CDR3 is 16 residues long. Germline loops: CDR1 KGHSH, CDR2 LQKENI. The treatment denotes: approximately nine-day PBMC culture with coronavirus spike peptide pools or control peptides (ViraFEST assay). Days 3 and 7 saw half the medium swapped for fresh IL-2 medium. The table lists this clonotype with a count of one. Its antigen remains unidentified.

This chain joins TRBV18 and TRBJ1-1, with D maybe TRBD1 (5 bases). Source: CD4+ T cells from blood, cultured in vitro, taken before SARS-CoV-2 vaccination. This TCR derives from a human donor who had recovered from COVID-19. This CDR3 reads CASSPRRGRTGTEAFF. The CDR3, as DNA: TGTGCCAGCTCACCAAGGAGGGGACGAACGGGGACTGAAGCTTTCTTT.